Following are 21 T cell receptor beta chains from one sample sequenced in a study of regulatory T cells. Points from the study as a whole: In CD3G-deficient patients, conventional CD4+ T cells were enriched for hydrophobic CDR3 residues at positions 6 and 7.

Amplification used 52 TRBV primers and 13 TRBJ primers. TCRdb's copy holds only in-frame clones and misses some; the assay was immunoSEQ multiplex PCR. Of under 45,000 clones listed, 89% were seen once; the top ten hold around 2.5%. Their recognized antigens are unknown. The sequenced sample consisted of conventional CD4+ T cells sorted from blood. The receptors were sampled from a person in their late teens or twenties with CD3G deficiency.

V is TRBV28 and J is TRBJ2-7, with 8 bases fitting TRBD2. The CDR3 runs to 15 residues. With 6 bases clipped from V and 2 bases from J, the junction kept 9 bases outside the gene matches. Germline loops: CDR1 MDHEN, CDR2 SYDVKM. The CDR3 DNA is TGTGCCAGCAGCCCGGCTAGCGGGCTAACCTACGAGCAGTACTTC. Encoded protein: CASSPASGLTYEQYF. The complete variable domain, with remaining parts taken from reference TRBV28 and TRBJ2-7, reads DVKVTQSSRYLVKRTGEKVFLECVQDMDHENMFWYRQDPGLGLRLIYFSYDVKMKEKGDIPEGYSVSREKKERFSLILESASTNQTSMYLCASSPASGLTYEQYFGPGTRLTVT.

V usage is TRBV28 and J usage is TRBJ2-1; the D is unclear. CDR3 length equals 14 residues. The V end lost 4 bases, the J end lost 0 bases, and 7 bases lay between the germline ends. CDR1 and CDR2 (germline): MDHEN, SYDVKM. The CDR3 here is CASSSPGSYNEQFF. CDR3 bases: TGTGCCAGCAGTTCCCCCGGCTCCTACAATGAGCAGTTCTTC.

V usage is TRBV5-1 and J usage is TRBJ2-6; D is uncertain. Trimming cost V 4 bases and J 3 bases, with 8 bases left between them. The germline V gene encodes CDR1 SGHRS and CDR2 YFSETQ. The CDR3 totals 14 residues. In nucleotides, the CDR3 is TGCGCCAGCAGCGGGGTCGATGGGGCCAACGTCCTGACTTTC. Translated: CASSGVDGANVLTF.

This chain connects TRBV7-8 to TRBJ2-7; perhaps TRBD2 as D (7 bases). Germline loops: CDR1 SGHVS, CDR2 FQNEAQ. V was clipped by 1 base and J by 3 bases, with 13 bases between them. There are 15 residues in the CDR3. The CDR3 DNA reads TGTGCCAGCAGCTTAGAGGGAGGGGGGATCTACGAGCAGTACTTC. It is translated as CASSLEGGGIYEQYF.

This CDR3 reads CASSPRQLMNTEAFF. CDR3 sequence (DNA): TGTGCCAGCAGCCCTAGACAGCTCATGAACACTGAAGCTTTCTTT. The chain recombines TRBV7-9 with TRBJ1-1; D is perhaps TRBD1 (5 bases). The V gene lost 5 bases and the J gene lost 0 bases, with 13 bases spanning the gap. Looked up from germline, CDR1 is SEHNR and CDR2 is FQNEAQ (reference sequence). The CDR3 extends over 15 amino acids.

This rearrangement joins TRBV19 to TRBJ2-6; D not certain. The CDR3 is 17 residues long. Germline V CDR1 and CDR2: LNHDA, SQIVND (reference sequence). Trimming cost V 2 bases and J 2 bases, with 13 bases left between them. CDR3 nucleotides: TGTGCCAGTAGTATATCTCGGCCGGCGACTGGGGCCAACGTCCTGACTTTC. It codes for CASSISRPATGANVLTF.

The chain couples TRBV10-2 to TRBJ2-3, with 8 bases aligning to TRBD2. This CDR3 has 14 residues. Per germline, CDR1 WSHSY and CDR2 SAAADI. V was clipped by 2 bases and J by 4 bases; unmatched bases: 2. This chain's CDR3 is CASSERGGPDTQYF. The DNA of the CDR3 is TGCGCCAGCAGTGAGCGGGGGGGGCCAGATACGCAGTATTTT.

CDR3 sequence: CASSLHGLARETQYF. Written as DNA, the CDR3 is TGTGCCAGCAGCTTACATGGACTAGCGCGTGAGACCCAGTACTTC. V gene TRBV11-1 combines with J gene TRBJ2-5; TRBD2 matches 9 bases. From germline, CDR1 is SGHAT and CDR2 FQDESV (reference sequence). Germline trimming cut 2 bases from V and 5 bases from J; bases unmatched to any gene: 6. There are 15 residues in the CDR3.

The CDR3 nucleotides are TGTGCCGGAACACAGAGCCTCACAGATACGCAGTATTTT. Protein sequence: CAGTQSLTDTQYF. V and J are TRBV18 and TRBJ2-3; no definite D call. V was cut by 11 bases and J by 2 bases, with 14 bases left in between. The CDR3 extends over 13 amino acids. The germline gives CDR1 KGHSH, CDR2 LQKENI.

The chain links TRBV9 to TRBJ2-3, with D possibly matching TRBD2 (5 bases). The germline V and J ends were trimmed by 0 bases and 5 bases, with 13 bases remaining between them. The CDR3 spans 15 residues. Germline CDR1 is SGDLS and CDR2 is YYNGEE. This chain's CDR3 is CASSVGGVAGDTQYF. Written as DNA, the CDR3 is TGTGCCAGCAGCGTAGGGGGAGTTGCGGGAGATACGCAGTATTTT.

The chain is built from TRBV6-1 and TRBJ1-2; D unresolved. Germline CDR1 and CDR2: MNHNS and SASEGT. The germline V and J ends were trimmed by 2 bases and 4 bases, with 8 bases remaining between them. CDR3 length: 13 residues. This CDR3 is CASSELGVYGYTF. CDR3 DNA sequence: TGTGCCAGCAGTGAACTCGGAGTCTATGGCTACACCTTC.

J is TRBJ2-3 and V is TRBV28, with D maybe TRBD2 (6 bases). The CDR3 runs to 15 residues. CDR1 and CDR2 (germline): MDHEN, SYDVKM. Trimming cost V 6 bases and J 0 bases, with 13 bases left between them. The CDR3: CASSTVGRSTDTQYF. As DNA, the CDR3 is TGTGCCAGCAGCACCGTCGGGAGAAGCACAGATACGCAGTATTTT.

V is TRBV18 and J is TRBJ2-1; no clear D gene. Per germline, CDR1 KGHSH and CDR2 LQKENI. This CDR3 is built from 14 residues. Trimming took 3 bases from V and 1 from J, leaving 7 bases between them. The CDR3 DNA reads TGTGCCAGCTCACCGGCCGCGTCCTACAATGAGCAGTTCTTC. Translated, it gives CASSPAASYNEQFF.

The V call is TRBV6-5, the J call TRBJ2-3; D possibly uses TRBD1 or TRBD2 (7 bases each). V was clipped by 8 bases and J by 1 base, with 13 bases between them. The germline CDR1 and CDR2 sequences are MNHEY and SVGAGI. The CDR3 runs 14 residues. In nucleotides, the CDR3 is TGTGCCAGCCGCGCAGGGGGGGGCACAGATACGCAGTATTTT. Translated, it gives CASRAGGGTDTQYF.

The chain couples TRBV10-3 to TRBJ2-7, with D possibly being TRBD1 (5 bases). Deletions cut 6 bases from V and 0 bases from J, with 9 bases between. The CDR3 covers 13 residues. Germline CDR1 reads ENHRY; CDR2 reads SYGVKD. CDR3 residues: CAIRGDSSYEQYF. The CDR3 region has the DNA TGTGCCATCAGAGGGGATTCCTCCTACGAGCAGTACTTC.

This sequence joins TRBV28 and TRBJ2-5, with TRBD2 matching over 14 bases. Germline CDR1 and CDR2: MDHEN and SYDVKM. The CDR3 length is 14 residues. V was clipped by 8 bases and J by 6 bases; unmatched bases: 5. For the CDR3, the DNA is TGTGCCAGCCGGGGGACTAGCGGGAGACAGACCCAGTACTTC. Translation gives CASRGTSGRQTQYF.

The chain recombines TRBV10-3 with TRBJ1-2; D is unresolved. This CDR3 is built from 13 residues. The germline gives CDR1 ENHRY, CDR2 SYGVKD. Trimming pared 1 base from V and 6 bases from J, leaving 9 bases between. The CDR3 sequence is CAISEWGFDGYTF. In DNA, the CDR3 is TGTGCCATCAGTGAGTGGGGTTTTGATGGCTACACCTTC.

The chain is built from TRBV18 and TRBJ1-2; unclear D gene. Trimming left V 6 bases short and J 5 bases short, with 13 bases between. The CDR3 contains 13 residues. Germline V lookup: CDR1 KGHSH, CDR2 LQKENI. This CDR3 is CASSNPHTYGYTF. The CDR3 DNA reads as TGTGCCAGCTCGAACCCCCATACTTATGGCTACACCTTC.

This clone appeared a single time. The genes are TRBV19 and TRBJ2-3; tentative D call: TRBD1 (5 bases). The CDR3 has 14 amino acids. The germline CDR1 and CDR2 sequences are LNHDA and SQIVND (reference sequence). V was pared by 6 bases and J by 6 bases, with 16 bases between. CDR3 amino acids: CASSLGRKGDTQYF. As DNA, the CDR3 is TGTGCCAGTAGCTTAGGACGGAAGGGGGATACGCAGTATTTT.

CDR3 region: CASSAATGGYNEQFF. The CDR3 coding sequence is TGTGCCAGCAGCGCCGCGACAGGGGGCTACAATGAGCAGTTCTTC. V and J are TRBV6-1 and TRBJ2-1, with 9 bases identical to TRBD1. The J segment lost 3 bases and the V segment lost 6 bases, leaving 6 bases of the junction unmatched. The length of the CDR3 is 15 residues. CDR1 and CDR2 (germline): MNHNS, SASEGT.

The chain has TRBV6-1 and TRBJ2-1, with 8 bases that match TRBD1. This CDR3 spans 12 amino acids. The germline V gene encodes CDR1 MNHNS and CDR2 SASEGT. The V gene end was trimmed by 7 bases and the J gene end by 6 bases; junction bases not matched to a gene: 2. CDR3 sequence reads: CASIGQGNEQFF. The CDR3 DNA is TGTGCCAGCATTGGACAGGGCAATGAGCAGTTCTTC.